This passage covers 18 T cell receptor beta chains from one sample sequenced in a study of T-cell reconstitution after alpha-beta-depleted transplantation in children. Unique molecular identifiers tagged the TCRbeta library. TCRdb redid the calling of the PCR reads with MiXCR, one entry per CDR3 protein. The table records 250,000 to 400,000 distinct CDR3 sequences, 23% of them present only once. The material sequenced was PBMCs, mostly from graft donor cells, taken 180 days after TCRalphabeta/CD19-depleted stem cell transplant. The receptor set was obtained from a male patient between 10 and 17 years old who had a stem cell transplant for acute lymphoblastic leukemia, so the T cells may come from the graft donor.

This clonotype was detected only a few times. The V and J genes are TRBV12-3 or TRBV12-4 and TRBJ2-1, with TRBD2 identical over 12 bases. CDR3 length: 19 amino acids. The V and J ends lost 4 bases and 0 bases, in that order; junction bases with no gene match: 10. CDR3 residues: CASSSKRLAGGNSYNEQFF. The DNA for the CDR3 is TGTGCCAGCAGTTCGAAGCGCCTAGCGGGAGGGAACTCCTACAATGAGCAGTTCTTC.

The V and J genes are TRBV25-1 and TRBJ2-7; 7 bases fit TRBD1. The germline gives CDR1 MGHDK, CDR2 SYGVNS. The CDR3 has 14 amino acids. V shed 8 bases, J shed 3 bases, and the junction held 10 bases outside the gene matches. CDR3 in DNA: TGTGCCAGCTACTCCCGAGACAGGGACTACGAGCAGTACTTC. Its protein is CASYSRDRDYEQYF.

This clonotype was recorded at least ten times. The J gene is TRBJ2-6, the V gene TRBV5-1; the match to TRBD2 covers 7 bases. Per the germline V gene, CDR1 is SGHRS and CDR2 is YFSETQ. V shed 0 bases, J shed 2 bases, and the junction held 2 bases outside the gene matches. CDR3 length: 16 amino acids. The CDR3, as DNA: TGCGCCAGCAGCTTGGTAGCGGGCCCTGGGGCCAACGTCCTGACTTTC. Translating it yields CASSLVAGPGANVLTF.

CDR3 region: CASSFTHNQPQHF. The CDR3 region has the DNA TGTGCCAGCAGCTTTACCCACAATCAGCCCCAGCATTTT. The chain has TRBV5-6 and TRBJ1-5; D is undetermined. Germline assignment: CDR1 SGHDT and CDR2 YYEEEE. There are 13 residues in the CDR3. The germline V and J ends were trimmed by 2 bases and 3 bases, with 6 bases remaining between them.

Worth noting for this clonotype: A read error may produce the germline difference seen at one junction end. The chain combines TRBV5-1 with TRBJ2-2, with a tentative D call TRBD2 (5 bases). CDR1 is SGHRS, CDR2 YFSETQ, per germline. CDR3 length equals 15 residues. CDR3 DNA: TGCGCCAGCAGCTTGGCCTGGCTGAACACCGGGGAGCTGTCTTTT. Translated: CASSLAWLNTGELSF.

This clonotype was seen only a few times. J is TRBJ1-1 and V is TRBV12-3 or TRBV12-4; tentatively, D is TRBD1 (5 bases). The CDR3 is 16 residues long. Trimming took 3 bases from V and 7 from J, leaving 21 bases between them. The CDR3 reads CASSFPPRRDAHEAFF. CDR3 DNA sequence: TGTGCCAGCAGTTTTCCCCCTCGCCGGGACGCCCATGAAGCTTTCTTT.

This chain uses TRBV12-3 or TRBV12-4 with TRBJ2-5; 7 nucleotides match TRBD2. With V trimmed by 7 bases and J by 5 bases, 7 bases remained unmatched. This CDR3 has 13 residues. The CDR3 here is CASTWGGRETQYF. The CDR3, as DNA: TGTGCCAGCACCTGGGGGGGGAGGGAGACCCAGTACTTC.

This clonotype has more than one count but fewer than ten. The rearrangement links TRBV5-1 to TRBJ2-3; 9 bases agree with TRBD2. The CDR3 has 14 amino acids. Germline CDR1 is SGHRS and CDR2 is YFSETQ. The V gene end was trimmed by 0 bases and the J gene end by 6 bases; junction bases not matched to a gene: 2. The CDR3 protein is CASSLDLAGDTQYF. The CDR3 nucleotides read TGCGCCAGCAGCTTGGATCTAGCGGGGGATACGCAGTATTTT.

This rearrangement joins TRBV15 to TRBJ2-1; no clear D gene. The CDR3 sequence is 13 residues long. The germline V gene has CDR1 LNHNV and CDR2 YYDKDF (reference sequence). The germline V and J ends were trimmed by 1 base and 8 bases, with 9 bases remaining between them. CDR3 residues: CATSRVAWDEQFF. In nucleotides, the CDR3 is TGTGCCACCAGCAGAGTAGCTTGGGATGAGCAGTTCTTC.

CDR3 region: CASSKLSGSGSYEQYF. CDR3 nucleotide sequence: TGCGCCAGCAGCAAACTTAGCGGGTCTGGCTCCTACGAGCAGTACTTC. The chain couples TRBV10-1 to TRBJ2-7; 7 bases map to TRBD2. The V and J ends lost 6 bases and 0 bases, in that order; junction bases with no gene match: 11. The germline gives CDR1 WNHNN, CDR2 SYGVQD (reference sequence). This CDR3 spans 16 amino acids.

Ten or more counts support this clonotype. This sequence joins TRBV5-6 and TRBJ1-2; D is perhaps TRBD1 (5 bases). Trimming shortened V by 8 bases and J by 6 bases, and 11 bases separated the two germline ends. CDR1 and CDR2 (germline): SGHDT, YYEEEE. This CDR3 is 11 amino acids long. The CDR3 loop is CASQGWDGYTF. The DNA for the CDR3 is TGTGCCAGTCAGGGATGGGATGGCTACACCTTC.

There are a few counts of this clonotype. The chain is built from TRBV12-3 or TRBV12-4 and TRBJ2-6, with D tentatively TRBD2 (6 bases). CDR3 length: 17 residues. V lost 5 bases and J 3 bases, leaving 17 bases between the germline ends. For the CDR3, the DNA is TGTGCCAGCAGTCCTACGGGAGTCAGGGATGGGGCCAACGTCCTGACTTTC. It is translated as CASSPTGVRDGANVLTF.

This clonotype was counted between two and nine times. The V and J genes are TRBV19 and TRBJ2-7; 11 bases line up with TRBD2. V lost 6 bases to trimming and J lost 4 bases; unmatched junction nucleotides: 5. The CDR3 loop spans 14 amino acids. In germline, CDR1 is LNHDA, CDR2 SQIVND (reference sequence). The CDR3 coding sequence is TGTGCCAGTAGCCCTAGCGGGAGGAATTACGAGCAGTACTTC. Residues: CASSPSGRNYEQYF.

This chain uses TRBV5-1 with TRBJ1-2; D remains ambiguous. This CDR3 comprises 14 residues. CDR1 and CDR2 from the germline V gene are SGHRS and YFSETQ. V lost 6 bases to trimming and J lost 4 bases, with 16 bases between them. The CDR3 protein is CASTTGSNPYGYTF. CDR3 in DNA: TGCGCCAGCACAACCGGGAGCAACCCCTATGGCTACACCTTC. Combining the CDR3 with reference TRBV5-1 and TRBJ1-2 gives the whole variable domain KAGVTQTPRYLIKTRGQQVTLSCSPISGHRSVSWYQQTPGQGLQFLFEYFSETQRNKGNFPGRFSGRQFSNSRSEMNVSTLELGDSALYLCASTTGSNPYGYTFGSGTRLTVV.

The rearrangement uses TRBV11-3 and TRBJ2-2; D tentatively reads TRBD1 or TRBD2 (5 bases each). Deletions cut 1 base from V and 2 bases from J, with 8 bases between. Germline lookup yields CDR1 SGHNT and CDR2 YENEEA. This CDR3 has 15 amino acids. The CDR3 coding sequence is TGTGCCAGCAGCTTAGGAGGGGAAAACACCGGGGAGCTGTTTTTT. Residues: CASSLGGENTGELFF.

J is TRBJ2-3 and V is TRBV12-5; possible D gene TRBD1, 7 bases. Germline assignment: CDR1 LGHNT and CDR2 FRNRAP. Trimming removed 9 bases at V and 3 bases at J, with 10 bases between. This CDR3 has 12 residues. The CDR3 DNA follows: TGTGCTAGGACAGGGACTACAGATACGCAGTATTTT. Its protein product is CARTGTTDTQYF. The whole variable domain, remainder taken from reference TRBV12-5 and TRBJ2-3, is DARVTQTPRHKVTEMGQEVTMRCQPILGHNTVFWYRQTMMQGLELLAYFRNRAPLDDSGMPKDRFSAEMPDATLATLKIQPSEPRDSAVYFCARTGTTDTQYFGPGTRLTVL.

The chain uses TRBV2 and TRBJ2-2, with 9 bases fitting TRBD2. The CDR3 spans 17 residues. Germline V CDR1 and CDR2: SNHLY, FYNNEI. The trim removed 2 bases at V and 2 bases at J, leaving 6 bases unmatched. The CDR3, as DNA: TGTGCCAGCAGTGAAAGGTCTAGCGGGACCAACACCGGGGAGCTGTTTTTT. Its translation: CASSERSSGTNTGELFF.

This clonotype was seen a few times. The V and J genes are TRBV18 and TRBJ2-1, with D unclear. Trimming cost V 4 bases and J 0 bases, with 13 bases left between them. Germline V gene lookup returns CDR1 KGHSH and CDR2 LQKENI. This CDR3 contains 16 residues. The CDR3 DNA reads TGTGCCAGCTCACTCGGTAGTTCCAGCTCCTACAATGAGCAGTTCTTC. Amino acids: CASSLGSSSSYNEQFF.